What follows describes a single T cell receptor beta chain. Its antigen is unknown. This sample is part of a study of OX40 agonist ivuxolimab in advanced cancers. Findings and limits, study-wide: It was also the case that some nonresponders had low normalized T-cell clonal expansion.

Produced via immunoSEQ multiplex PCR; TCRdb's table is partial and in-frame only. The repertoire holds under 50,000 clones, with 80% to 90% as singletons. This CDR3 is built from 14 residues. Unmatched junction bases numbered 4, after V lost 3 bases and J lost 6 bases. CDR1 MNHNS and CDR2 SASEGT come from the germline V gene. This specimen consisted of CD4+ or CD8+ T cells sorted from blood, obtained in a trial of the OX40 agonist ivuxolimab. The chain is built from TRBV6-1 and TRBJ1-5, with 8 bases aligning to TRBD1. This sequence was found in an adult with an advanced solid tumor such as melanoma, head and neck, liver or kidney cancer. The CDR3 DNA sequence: TGTGCCAGCAGTGATTCAGGGGGCGGTCAGCCCCAGCATTTT. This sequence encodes CASSDSGGGQPQHF.